This T cell receptor beta chain was sequenced during a study of T cells in Graves' hyperthyroidism and ophthalmopathy. Findings and limits, study-wide: Stable hyperthyroidism was told apart from ophthalmopathy by a model built on 13 V-J features.

RNA transcripts provided the source from which TCR beta CDR3 regions were amplified. HTBI primers drove first-round RT-PCR of the TCR CDR3. A single record per CDR3 protein comes from TCRdb applying MiXCR to the multiplex PCR reads. Among about 510,000 distinct CDR3 sequences listed, approximately 14% were seen once. This CDR3 has 15 amino acids. The germline V and J ends were trimmed by 4 bases and 3 bases, with 14 bases remaining between them. Germline V CDR1 and CDR2: SGHRS, YFSETQ. Used for diagnoses were clinical symptoms, serum thyroxine and TRAb, thyroid ultrasound and orbital computed tomography. A few counts support this clonotype. Its antigen is undetermined.

V is TRBV5-1 and J is TRBJ1-3, with no clear D. The material sequenced was blood. This clonotype originated in a woman aged 40 to 55 with Graves' hyperthyroidism. CDR3 residues: CASSPQFGSGNTIYF. CDR3 sequence (DNA): TGCGCCAGCAGCCCTCAATTTGGTAGTGGAAACACCATATATTTT.